This T cell receptor beta chain emerged from a study of regulatory T cells in long-lasting Graves disease. Study conclusions and caveats: When disease was persistent, TRBV28, TRBJ1-2 and TRBJ2-5 were the favored segments.

Details on this clonotype: As yet, its antigen is unknown.

Combining iRepertoire HTBI primers with Arm-PCR of CDR3 regions, the authors built TCR beta libraries. TCRdb independently ran MiXCR on the multiplex PCR reads; one entry per CDR3 protein. The data show around 420,000 distinct CDR3 sequences, around a sixth seen once. Germline V CDR1 and CDR2: LGHDT, YNNKEL (reference sequence). This CDR3 has 13 residues. Deletions cut 1 base from V and 9 bases from J, with 7 bases between. Time point reported: newly diagnosed GD, antithyroid drugs for less than 3 months. There was RNA extracted from PBMCs, and the TCR library was made from it. The EDTA tubes were filled with 7 to 9.5 milliliters of drawn peripheral blood.

The sequencing here drew on peripheral blood mononuclear cells (PBMCs), taken at new diagnosis, from a patient treated with antithyroid drugs. The receptor's source is a female donor with Graves disease. This chain links TRBV3-1 with TRBJ1-6; perhaps TRBD1 as D (5 bases). The CDR3: CASSQGGSSPLHF. The CDR3 DNA reads as TGTGCCAGCAGCCAAGGGGGGAGTTCACCCCTCCACTTT.